This T cell receptor (beta chain) was observed in a study of T cells in localized non-small cell lung cancer. Study-wide results and limits: In adjacent lung appeared a median 57 of the top 100 tumor clones.

As concerns this clone: Its antigen is unknown.

Method: immunoSEQ multiplex PCR; TCRdb's copy keeps in-frame clones and lacks some. The table lists fewer than 90,000 clones, about 78% of them singletons. This CDR3 has 16 amino acids. Germline V lookup: CDR1 MGHRA, CDR2 YSYEKL. V shed 4 bases and J shed 3 bases, with 16 bases lying between them. Sequencing was performed on PBMCs, taken before any cancer treatment. V usage is TRBV4-1 and J usage is TRBJ1-5, with unresolved D. The clonotype comes from a man aged 40 to 70 with stage II squamous cell lung carcinoma. This CDR3 is CASSLAGGPTNQPQHF. DNA of the CDR3: TGCGCCAGCAGCCTGGCCGGTGGACCGACCAATCAGCCCCAGCATTTT.